The sequence of this TCR beta chain was determined in a study of cytomegalovirus exposure and HLA in healthy donors. In germline, CDR1 is SGHRS, CDR2 YFSETQ. J gave up 4 bases and V 0 bases, and 8 bases lay outside the gene matches. This CDR3 region has 16 residues. As concerns this clone: What it binds is not known.

Study-wide points: According to a later analysis, TCR clusters from the first cohort tended to co-occur in the 110 or so validation repertoires.

Repertoires were generated with immunoSEQ multiplex PCR, while TCRdb's copy carries only in-frame clones and drops some. The profile shows under 200,000 clones, about 86% of them singletons. Sequencing was performed on PBMCs. This receptor was obtained from a woman aged 30 to 39 in good health and CMV-seronegative. The chain links TRBV5-1 to TRBJ2-7; 9 bases align to TRBD2. DNA for the CDR3: TGCGCCAGCAGCTTGGAGGGTAGCGGGAGACGGTACGAGCAGTACTTC. It encodes CASSLEGSGRRYEQYF.